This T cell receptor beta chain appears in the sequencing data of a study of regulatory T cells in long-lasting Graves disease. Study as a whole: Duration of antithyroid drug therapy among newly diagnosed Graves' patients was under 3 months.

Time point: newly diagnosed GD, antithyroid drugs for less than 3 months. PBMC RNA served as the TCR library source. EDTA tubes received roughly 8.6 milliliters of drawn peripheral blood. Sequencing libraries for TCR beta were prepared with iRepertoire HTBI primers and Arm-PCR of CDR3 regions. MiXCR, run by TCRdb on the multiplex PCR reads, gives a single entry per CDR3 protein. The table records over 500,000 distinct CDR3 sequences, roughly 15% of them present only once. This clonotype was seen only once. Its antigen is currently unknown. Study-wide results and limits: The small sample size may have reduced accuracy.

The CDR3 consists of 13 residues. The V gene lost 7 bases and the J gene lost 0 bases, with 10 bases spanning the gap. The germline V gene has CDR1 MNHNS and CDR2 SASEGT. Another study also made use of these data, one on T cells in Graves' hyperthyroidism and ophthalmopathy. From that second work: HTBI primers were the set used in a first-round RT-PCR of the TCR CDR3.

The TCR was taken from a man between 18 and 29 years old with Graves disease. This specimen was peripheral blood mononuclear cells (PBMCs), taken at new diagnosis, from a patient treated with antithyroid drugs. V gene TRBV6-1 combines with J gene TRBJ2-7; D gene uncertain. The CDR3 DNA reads TGTGCCAGCAAGGTCCCGAGCTCCTACGAGCAGTACTTC. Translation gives CASKVPSSYEQYF.